The rows below give T cell receptor beta chains drawn from one sample of a study of cytomegalovirus exposure and HLA in healthy donors. TCRdb keeps only in-frame clones here, not all; method: immunoSEQ multiplex PCR. The sample contains some 120,000 clones, 70% to 90% of which appear only once. The sequenced material came from PBMCs. The receptors stem from a man in his forties or fifties in good health and CMV-seronegative. Each CDR3 is given with its conserved first and last residue. Each record gives: D gene, J gene, clone size, V gene, CDR3 DNA, CDR3 protein. D genes are given only for firm matches. Expanded clones get a size class; other rows say once, few or many, or leave the size out.

NA	TRBJ2-3	once	TRBV30	TGTGCCTGGAGTGCGGGGGATACGCAGTATTTT	CAWSAGDTQYF
TRBD2	TRBJ2-4	NA	TRBV11-2	TGTGCCAGCTCTCCCGGGGGGGGAGCACTAGCCAAAAACATTCAGTACTTC	CASSPGGGALAKNIQYF
TRBD1	TRBJ1-1	NA	TRBV15	TGTGCCACCAGCCGCCGGGACAGGGGATACGGTGAAGCTTTCTTT	CATSRRDRGYGEAFF
NA	TRBJ1-4	few	TRBV5-1	TGCGCCAGCAGCCCGCAGGGGATTTCTAATGAAAAACTGTTTTTT	CASSPQGISNEKLFF
TRBD2	TRBJ2-7	NA	TRBV4-2	TGTGCCAGCAGCCAAGATTCAGTGGCGGGGGGGGGATACGAGCAGTACTTC	CASSQDSVAGGGYEQYF
TRBD1	TRBJ1-5	NA	TRBV7-9	TGTGCCAGCAGCGGGGACAGGGGAAGCAATCAGCCCCAGCATTTT	CASSGDRGSNQPQHF
TRBD2	TRBJ2-1	NA	TRBV9	TGTGCCAGCAGCGCGGGACTAGCGGGGACTGAGCAGTTCTTC	CASSAGLAGTEQFF
TRBD2	TRBJ2-3	once	TRBV6-1	TGTGCCAGCGGCAGGCGGGAGGGCCCTGGGGATACGCAGTATTTT	CASGRREGPGDTQYF
NA	TRBJ2-1	NA	TRBV5-1	TGCGCCAGCAGCTTGGCGGCAGGGGGAGGTAATGAGCAGTTCTTC	CASSLAAGGGNEQFF
NA	TRBJ2-7	NA	TRBV30	TGTGCCTGGAGTGCTGGGACTCCGACCTACGAGCAGTACTTC	CAWSAGTPTYEQYF
TRBD1	TRBJ1-1	NA	TRBV5-1	TGCGCCAGCAGCTCGGGACAGGGGTACACTGAAGCTTTCTTT	CASSSGQGYTEAFF
TRBD2	TRBJ2-1	once	TRBV28	TGTGCCAGCAGTTTACCCCGCGGGAGCGGCGACAATGAGCAGTTCTTC	CASSLPRGSGDNEQFF
TRBD1	TRBJ1-5	NA	TRBV28	TGTGCCAGCAGCGTGGGACAGGGTTTTCGTCAGCCCCAGCATTTT	CASSVGQGFRQPQHF
NA	TRBJ2-5	NA	TRBV7-9	TGTGCCAGCAGCTTAGGGGGCAGGGGTCGGTGGGAGACCCAGTACTTC	CASSLGGRGRWETQYF
NA	TRBJ1-5	once	TRBV5-1	TGCGCCAGCAGCTTGGCCGGCCCAGGGGACGGACAGCCCCAGCATTTT	CASSLAGPGDGQPQHF
NA	TRBJ1-4	few	TRBV28	TGTGCCAGCAGTTACCTATACGGGGAAAAACTGTTTTTT	CASSYLYGEKLFF
NA	TRBJ2-1	NA	TRBV6-5	TGTGCCAGCACCAGCATCGGGGTTGAGCAGTTCTTC	CASTSIGVEQFF
NA	TRBJ1-2	NA	TRBV5-4	TGTGCCAGCAGCACTCAAACAGGGTCCCTACGCGGCTACACCTTC	CASSTQTGSLRGYTF
NA	TRBJ1-2	NA	TRBV5-5	TGTGCCAGCAGCTTCGGCCCGTTGAATGGGGACACTTTGGCTGATGGCTACACCTTC	CASSFGPLNGDTLADGYTF
NA	TRBJ2-1	few	TRBV5-1	TGCGCCAGCAGCTTCCTAGCTGAGCAGTTCTTC	CASSFLAEQFF
NA	TRBJ1-2	NA	TRBV9	TGTGCCAGCAGAGGGGGTACCGTTCGGGGCTACACCTTC	CASRGGTVRGYTF
NA	TRBJ1-2	NA	TRBV28	TGTGCCAGCAGTTTAGGAGCCGAGTATGGCTACACCTTC	CASSLGAEYGYTF
TRBD1	TRBJ2-2	NA	TRBV5-1	TGCGCCAGCAAACGGACAGGGGACAACACCGGGGAGCTGTTTTTT	CASKRTGDNTGELFF
TRBD2	TRBJ2-1	NA	TRBV11-2	TGTGCCAGCAGCTTGCTTAGCGGGACCTCCTACAATGAGCAGTTCTTC	CASSLLSGTSYNEQFF
TRBD2	TRBJ2-2	NA	TRBV30	TGTGCCTGGAGTGTAATTAGCGGGGGGGCCGGGGAGCTGTTTTTT	CAWSVISGGAGELFF
NA	TRBJ2-3	few	TRBV4-3	TGCGCCAGCAGCCAAGGGGGGGGCCAGGCAGATACGCAGTATTTT	CASSQGGGQADTQYF
NA	TRBJ1-4	NA	TRBV4-1	TGCGCCAGCAGCCAACCCACAGGGTCGACTGAAAAACTGTTTTTT	CASSQPTGSTEKLFF
NA	TRBJ1-4	NA	TRBV12-2	TGTGCAAGTCGCTTTATCAGGGAGGGCACTAATGAAAAACTGTTTTTT	CASRFIREGTNEKLFF
TRBD1	TRBJ2-2	NA	TRBV5-1	TGCGCCAGCAGCTTAGAGATAGGGACAGCGAACACCGGGGAGCTGTTTTTT	CASSLEIGTANTGELFF
NA	TRBJ1-3	NA	TRBV30	TGTGCCTCCAAGCCCACGGGACAAAACACCATATATTTT	CASKPTGQNTIYF
TRBD1	TRBJ1-1	few	TRBV7-9	TGTGCCAGCAGCCGTCCCGGGACAGGGAAGGGGAACACTGAAGCTTTCTTT	CASSRPGTGKGNTEAFF
NA	TRBJ1-2	NA	TRBV2	TGTGCCAGCATGTACGCGTATGGCTACACCTTC	CASMYAYGYTF
NA	TRBJ1-4	NA	TRBV28	TGTGCCAGCAGTTTGGGGACACTCAAACTGTTTTTT	CASSLGTLKLFF
NA	TRBJ2-1	once	TRBV27	TGTGCCAGCAGTCGGGTCTCCTACAATGAGCAGTTCTTC	CASSRVSYNEQFF
NA	TRBJ2-7	NA	TRBV19	TGTGCCAGTAGTAGTATTGGGCCAGCTTCCTACGAGCAGTACTTC	CASSSIGPASYEQYF
NA	TRBJ2-2	NA	TRBV6-1	TGTGCCAGCAGTGAATCGGTCCCCCCCGGGGGGGAGCTGTTTTTT	CASSESVPPGGELFF